A selection of T cell receptor beta chains follows, all from one sample in a study of post-analysis software for immune sequencing data. A single record per CDR3 protein comes from TCRdb applying MiXCR to the PCR reads. The table includes 430,000 or so distinct CDR3 sequences, more than 30% detected once. Sequences were obtained from blood. Receptors originate from a girl aged 2-10 years with multiple sclerosis. Both conserved end residues are part of each CDR3. Each record gives: CDR3 DNA, CDR3 protein, V gene, J gene, clone size, D gene. A D gene is named only where the DNA matches it firmly. Size is stated for part of the rows, as once, few or many counts, or as a class when the clone is expanded.

DNA: TGTGCCAGCAGATGGGGCCACTCTGGAAACACCATATATTTT
CDR3: CASRWGHSGNTIYF
V: TRBV28
J: TRBJ1-3
size: few
D: NA

DNA: TGCAGCGTTGGCCGTATTGTGGGCGACGCTTTCTTT
CDR3: CSVGRIVGDAFF
V: TRBV29-1
J: TRBJ1-1
size: NA
D: NA

DNA: TGTGCCAGCAGCCCCCCCAGGTCTGAGCAGTTCTTC
CDR3: CASSPPRSEQFF
V: TRBV5-6
J: TRBJ2-1
size: NA
D: NA

DNA: TGTGCCAGCAGCTTAGGGTGGGACAAGACCCTCTACGAGCAGTACTTC
CDR3: CASSLGWDKTLYEQYF
V: TRBV13
J: TRBJ2-7
size: NA
D: NA

DNA: TGTGCCAGCAGCCGGGCAGGGGGGGCTGAAGCTTTCTTT
CDR3: CASSRAGGAEAFF
V: TRBV3-1
J: TRBJ1-1
size: NA
D: TRBD1

DNA: TGCGCCAGCAGCTTGGTCGTGATGAGCGGGGGCCCTCGAAGCTCCTACAATGAGCAGTTCTTC
CDR3: CASSLVVMSGGPRSSYNEQFF
V: TRBV5-1
J: TRBJ2-1
size: few
D: TRBD2

DNA: TGTGCCAGCAGTACACAGGGGTCTGGCTACACCTTC
CDR3: CASSTQGSGYTF
V: TRBV6-5
J: TRBJ1-2
size: NA
D: TRBD1

DNA: TGTGCCAGCAGTTTACTCGCGGGGGGCAAGTACGAGCAGTACTTC
CDR3: CASSLLAGGKYEQYF
V: TRBV12-3/TRBV12-4
J: TRBJ2-7
size: NA
D: TRBD2

DNA: TGCAGTGCCCCAGGAAACAGGGGCACAGATACGCAGTATTTT
CDR3: CSAPGNRGTDTQYF
V: TRBV20-1
J: TRBJ2-3
size: few
D: NA

DNA: TGCAGCGTTCGGACAGGGTTGGGCGAGCAGTACTTC
CDR3: CSVRTGLGEQYF
V: TRBV29-1
J: TRBJ2-7
size: NA
D: TRBD1

DNA: TGCAGCGTCAATAGGGCGGGACTTGGCTACGAGCAGTACTTC
CDR3: CSVNRAGLGYEQYF
V: TRBV29-1
J: TRBJ2-7
size: NA
D: NA

DNA: TGCGCCAGCAGCCAAGACAGACAGTCGGGGCCAGATGAGCAGTTCTTC
CDR3: CASSQDRQSGPDEQFF
V: TRBV4-1
J: TRBJ2-1
size: NA
D: NA

DNA: TGCGCCAGCAGCCCCCTGGGCAAGTCCTACAATGAGCAGTTCTTC
CDR3: CASSPLGKSYNEQFF
V: TRBV5-1
J: TRBJ2-1
size: few
D: NA

DNA: TGTGCCAGCAGCTCCGGGGCGAAGGACGAGCAGTACTTC
CDR3: CASSSGAKDEQYF
V: TRBV7-3
J: TRBJ2-7
size: NA
D: NA

DNA: TGTGCCACCAGTGATTCGGGGGGGACCTACGAGCAGTACTTC
CDR3: CATSDSGGTYEQYF
V: TRBV24-1
J: TRBJ2-7
size: once
D: TRBD2

DNA: TGCGCCAGCAGCCTACGGGACAGGAGGTATTGGGAGCAGTACTTC
CDR3: CASSLRDRRYWEQYF
V: TRBV4-1
J: TRBJ2-5
size: few
D: TRBD1

DNA: TGCAGTGCTATACTAGGGAACTGTGGCTACACCTTC
CDR3: CSAILGNCGYTF
V: TRBV20-1
J: TRBJ1-2
size: NA
D: NA

DNA: TGTGCCAGCAGTTTCTCGGGATATGGCTACACCTTC
CDR3: CASSFSGYGYTF
V: TRBV12-3/TRBV12-4
J: TRBJ1-2
size: NA
D: NA

DNA: TGTGCCAGCAGCCAGGATGGCTACACCTTC
CDR3: CASSQDGYTF
V: TRBV6-1
J: TRBJ1-2
size: NA
D: NA

DNA: TGCGCCAGCAGCCAAGAAGGCCCAGCGGGAGTTGATGAGCAGTTCTTC
CDR3: CASSQEGPAGVDEQFF
V: TRBV4-1
J: TRBJ2-1
size: NA
D: TRBD2

DNA: TGTGCCACCTACACCCGTACGGATGAGCAGTTCTTC
CDR3: CATYTRTDEQFF
V: TRBV7-3
J: TRBJ2-1
size: few
D: NA

DNA: TGCGCCAGCAGCCAAGTGAAACAGTACAATGAGCAGTTCTTC
CDR3: CASSQVKQYNEQFF
V: TRBV4-1
J: TRBJ2-1
size: few
D: NA

DNA: TGTGCCACCAATCTGGGACAGGGAACAGATACGCAGTATTTT
CDR3: CATNLGQGTDTQYF
V: TRBV24-1
J: TRBJ2-3
size: NA
D: TRBD1

DNA: TGTGCCAGCAGCTTACACACGGTGAACACTGAAGCTTTCTTT
CDR3: CASSLHTVNTEAFF
V: TRBV7-9
J: TRBJ1-1
size: few
D: NA

DNA: TGCGCCAGCAACCAAGCCCTTTCACAAGAGACCCAGTACTTC
CDR3: CASNQALSQETQYF
V: TRBV4-1
J: TRBJ2-5
size: NA
D: NA

DNA: TGCGCCAGCAGCTTGTTTCTAGCGGGTTACACAAACTCCTACGAGCAGTACTTC
CDR3: CASSLFLAGYTNSYEQYF
V: TRBV5-1
J: TRBJ2-7
size: NA
D: TRBD2

DNA: TGTGCCAGCAGCTTAGGGCGGGAGATGGAGAACATTCAGTACTTC
CDR3: CASSLGREMENIQYF
V: TRBV7-2
J: TRBJ2-4
size: few
D: TRBD2

DNA: TGCAGCGTCGCCGGGACAGGACGCGGGAATGAAAAACGGTTTTTT
CDR3: CSVAGTGRGNEKRFF
V: TRBV29-1
J: TRBJ1-4
size: NA
D: TRBD1

DNA: TGCGCCAGCAGCCAATTGTCACGGTACCTGAGCCCCTACAATGAGCAGTTCTTC
CDR3: CASSQLSRYLSPYNEQFF
V: TRBV4-3
J: TRBJ2-1
size: NA
D: NA

DNA: TGCGCCAGCAGACCTAACGGACAGGATAGTCTTCGCTACACCTTC
CDR3: CASRPNGQDSLRYTF
V: TRBV5-1
J: TRBJ1-2
size: many
D: TRBD1

DNA: TGTGCCAGCAGCTTCGTGCCCCTAGCGGGGGGGTTTGGGTACGAGCAGTACTTC
CDR3: CASSFVPLAGGFGYEQYF
V: TRBV7-3
J: TRBJ2-7
size: few
D: TRBD2

DNA: TGTGCCAGCAGTGACGGGAGCCTCCTCACGCAGTATTTT
CDR3: CASSDGSLLTQYF
V: TRBV6-4
J: TRBJ2-3
size: NA
D: NA

DNA: TGCAGCGTTGAATTGGCTAGCGGGGGGGACACCGGGGAGCGGTTTTTT
CDR3: CSVELASGGDTGERFF
V: TRBV29-1
J: TRBJ2-2
size: NA
D: TRBD2

DNA: TGTACCATCAGTGACGAGAGATCTGGGGCCAACGTCCTGACTTTC
CDR3: CTISDERSGANVLTF
V: TRBV10-3
J: TRBJ2-6
size: NA
D: NA

DNA: TGCAGCGTTGAGGGGGGTAGCGGGTCCCAAGAGACCCAGTACTTC
CDR3: CSVEGGSGSQETQYF
V: TRBV29-1
J: TRBJ2-5
size: few
D: TRBD2

DNA: TGTGCCAGCAGCGTAGGGATTCCGGGGGGAGCGGGACATCGGACCGGGGAGCTGTTTTTT
CDR3: CASSVGIPGGAGHRTGELFF
V: TRBV9
J: TRBJ2-2
size: NA
D: NA

DNA: TGTGCCACCAGCAGAGTTGGTGGAACTAGCGGGAGTTACCGAGAGACCCAGTACTTC
CDR3: CATSRVGGTSGSYRETQYF
V: TRBV15
J: TRBJ2-5
size: few
D: TRBD2

DNA: TGCAGCGTTGACCCCGTAGCGGGAGCGGCCCAGTACTTC
CDR3: CSVDPVAGAAQYF
V: TRBV29-1
J: TRBJ2-5
size: few
D: TRBD2

DNA: TGTGCCAGCAGTGCGATCGGGCGGGAGGGCTTATACGAGCAGTACTTC
CDR3: CASSAIGREGLYEQYF
V: TRBV27
J: TRBJ2-7
size: few
D: TRBD2

DNA: TGCAGCGTCCCTACCGGGGCCAACTATGGCTACACCTTC
CDR3: CSVPTGANYGYTF
V: TRBV29-1
J: TRBJ1-2
size: many
D: NA

DNA: TGTGCCAGCAGCCAAGGGCATAGGGAGCAGTACTTC
CDR3: CASSQGHREQYF
V: TRBV3-1
J: TRBJ2-7
size: NA
D: NA